Sequencing of this TCR beta chain was carried out in a study of cytomegalovirus exposure and HLA in healthy donors. Study information: About 200 million T cells yielded 100 million or so unique TCR beta sequences in earlier analysis.

This clone showed up just a few times. Germline values: CDR1 LGHNA, CDR2 YNFKEQ. The CDR3 length is 15 residues. After removal of 2 bases from V and 4 bases from J, the junction contained 4 bases not matched to a gene. With 60 Vbeta and 13 Jbeta primers, the PCR was carried out. Sequencing was performed with immunoSEQ multiplex PCR; in TCRdb, only in-frame clones are kept and a portion is missing. There are around 200,000 clones in the sample; 70% to 85% occur only once, and roughly 1.6% lies in the top ten. The chain has TRBV4-2 and TRBJ2-2; 7 bases line up with TRBD1. Sequencing was performed on PBMCs. The origin of this receptor is a man aged 45-65 years in good health and CMV-seronegative. CDR3 sequence (DNA): TGTGCCAGCAGCCAACTCGCAGGGGGCACCGGGGAGCTGTTTTTT. This sequence encodes CASSQLAGGTGELFF.